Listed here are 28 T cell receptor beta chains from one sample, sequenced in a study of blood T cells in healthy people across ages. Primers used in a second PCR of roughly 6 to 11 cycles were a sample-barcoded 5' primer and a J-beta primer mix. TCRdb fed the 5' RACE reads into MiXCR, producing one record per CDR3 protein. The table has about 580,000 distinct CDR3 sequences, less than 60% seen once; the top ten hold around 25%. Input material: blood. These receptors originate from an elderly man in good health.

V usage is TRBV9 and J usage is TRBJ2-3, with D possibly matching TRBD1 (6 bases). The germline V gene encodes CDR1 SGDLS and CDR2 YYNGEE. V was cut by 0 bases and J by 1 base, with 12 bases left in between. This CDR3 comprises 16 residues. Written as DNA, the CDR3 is TGTGCCAGCAGCGTAGTTCCAGGGGTAGGCACAGATACGCAGTATTTT. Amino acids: CASSVVPGVGTDTQYF.

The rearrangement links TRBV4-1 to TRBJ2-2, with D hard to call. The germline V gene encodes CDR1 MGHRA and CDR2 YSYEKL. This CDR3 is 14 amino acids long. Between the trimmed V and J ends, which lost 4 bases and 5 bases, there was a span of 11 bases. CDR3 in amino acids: CASSPSVGTGELFF. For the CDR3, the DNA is TGCGCCAGCAGCCCCTCGGTGGGGACCGGGGAGCTGTTTTTT.

The CDR3 nucleotides are TGTGCCAGCAGTCCACATCGGACAGGGGTAATTAACATTCAGTACTTC. Its translation is CASSPHRTGVINIQYF. The chain carries TRBV27 and TRBJ2-4, with TRBD1 identical over 9 bases. V gave up 5 bases and J gave up 7 bases; unmatched junction bases: 12. The CDR3 is 16 residues long. CDR1 MNHEY and CDR2 SMNVEV come from the germline V gene (reference sequence).

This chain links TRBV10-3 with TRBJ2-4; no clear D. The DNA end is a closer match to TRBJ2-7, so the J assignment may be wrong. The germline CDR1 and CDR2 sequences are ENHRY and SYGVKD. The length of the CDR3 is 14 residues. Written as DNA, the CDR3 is TGTGCCATCAGTGACCCCCGCGAATCCCTCGAGCAGTACTTC. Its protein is CAISDPRESLEQYF.

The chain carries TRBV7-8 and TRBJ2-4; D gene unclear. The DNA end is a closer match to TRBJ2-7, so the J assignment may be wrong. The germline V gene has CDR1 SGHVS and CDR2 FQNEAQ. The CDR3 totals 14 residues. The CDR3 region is CASSLSDLAYEQYF. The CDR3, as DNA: TGTGCCAGCAGCTTATCGGACCTGGCCTACGAGCAGTACTTC.

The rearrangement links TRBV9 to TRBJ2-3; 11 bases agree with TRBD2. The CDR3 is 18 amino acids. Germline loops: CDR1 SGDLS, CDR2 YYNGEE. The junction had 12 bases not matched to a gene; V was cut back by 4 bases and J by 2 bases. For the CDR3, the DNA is TGTGCCAGCAGCATAGCGGTTAGCGGGAGGGACTACACAGATACGCAGTATTTT. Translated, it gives CASSIAVSGRDYTDTQYF. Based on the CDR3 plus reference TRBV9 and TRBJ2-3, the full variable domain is DSGVTQTPKHLITATGQRVTLRCSPRSGDLSVYWYQQSLDQGLQFLIQYYNGEERAKGNILERFSAQQFPDLHSELNLSSLELGDSALYFCASSIAVSGRDYTDTQYFGPGTRLTVL.

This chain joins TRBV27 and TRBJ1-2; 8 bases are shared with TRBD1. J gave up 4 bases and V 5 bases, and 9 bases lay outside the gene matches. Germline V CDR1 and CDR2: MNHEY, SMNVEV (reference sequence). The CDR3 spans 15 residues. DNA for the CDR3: TGTGCCAGCAGTCCCCTGACAGGGGCGGGCTATGGCTACACCTTC. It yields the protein CASSPLTGAGYGYTF.

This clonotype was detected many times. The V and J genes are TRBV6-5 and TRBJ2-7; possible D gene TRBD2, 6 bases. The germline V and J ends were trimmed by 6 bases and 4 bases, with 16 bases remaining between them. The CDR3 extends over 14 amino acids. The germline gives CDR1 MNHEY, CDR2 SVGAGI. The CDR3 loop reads CASRAGTSFYEQYF. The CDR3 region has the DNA TGTGCCAGCAGAGCCGGGACTTCCTTTTACGAGCAGTACTTC.

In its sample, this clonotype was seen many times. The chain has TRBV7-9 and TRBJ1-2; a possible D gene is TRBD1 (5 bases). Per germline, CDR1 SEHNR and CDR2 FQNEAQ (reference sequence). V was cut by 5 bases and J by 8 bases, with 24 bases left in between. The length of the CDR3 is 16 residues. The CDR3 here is CASSAGTGTSLGGYTF. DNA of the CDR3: TGTGCCAGCAGCGCAGGAACCGGGACGAGCTTAGGGGGCTACACCTTC.

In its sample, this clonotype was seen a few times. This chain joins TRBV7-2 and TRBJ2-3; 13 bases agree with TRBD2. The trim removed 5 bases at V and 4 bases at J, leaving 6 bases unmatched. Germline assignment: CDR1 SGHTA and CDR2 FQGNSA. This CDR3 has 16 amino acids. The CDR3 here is CASSPGTSGISDTQYF. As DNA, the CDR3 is TGTGCCAGCAGCCCAGGGACTAGCGGGATCTCAGATACGCAGTATTTT.

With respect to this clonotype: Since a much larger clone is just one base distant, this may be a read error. The DNA of the CDR3 is TGTACCAGCAGAAAGGGTAGGCTGAATGAAAAACTGTTTTTT. It encodes CTSRKGRLNEKLFF. This rearrangement joins TRBV6-5 to TRBJ1-4, with unresolved D. The CDR3 length is 14 residues. The germline CDR1 and CDR2 sequences are MNHEY and SVGAGI.

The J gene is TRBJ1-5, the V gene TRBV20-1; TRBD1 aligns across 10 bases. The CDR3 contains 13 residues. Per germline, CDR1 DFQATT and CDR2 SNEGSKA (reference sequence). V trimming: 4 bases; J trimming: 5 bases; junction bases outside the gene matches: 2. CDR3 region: CSAIGTGDQPQHF. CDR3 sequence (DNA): TGCAGTGCTATTGGGACAGGGGATCAGCCCCAGCATTTT.

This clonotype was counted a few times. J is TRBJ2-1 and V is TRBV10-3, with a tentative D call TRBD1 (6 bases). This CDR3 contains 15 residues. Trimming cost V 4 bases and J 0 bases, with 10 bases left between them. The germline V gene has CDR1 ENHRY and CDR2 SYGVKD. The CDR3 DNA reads TGTGCCATCAGTGTGCAGGGGAGCTCCTACAATGAGCAGTTCTTC. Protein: CAISVQGSSYNEQFF.

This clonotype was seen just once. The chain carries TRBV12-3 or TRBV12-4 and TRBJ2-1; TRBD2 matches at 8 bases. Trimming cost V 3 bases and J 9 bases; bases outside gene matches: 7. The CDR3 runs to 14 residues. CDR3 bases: TGTGCCAGCAGTTTTAGAGCGGGAGTTATTGAGCAGTTCTTC. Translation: CASSFRAGVIEQFF.

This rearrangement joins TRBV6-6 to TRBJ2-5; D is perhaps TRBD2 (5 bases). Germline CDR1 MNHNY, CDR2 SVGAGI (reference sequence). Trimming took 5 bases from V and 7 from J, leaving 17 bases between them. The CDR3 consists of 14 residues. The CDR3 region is CASSAPGYKATQYF. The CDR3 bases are TGTGCCAGCAGTGCACCGGGGTACAAAGCGACCCAGTACTTC.

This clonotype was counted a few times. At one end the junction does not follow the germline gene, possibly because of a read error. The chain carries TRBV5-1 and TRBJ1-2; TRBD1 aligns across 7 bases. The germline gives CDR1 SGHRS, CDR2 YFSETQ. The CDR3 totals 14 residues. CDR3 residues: CASSQGTANYGYTF. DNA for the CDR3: TGTGCCAGCAGCCAAGGGACAGCTAACTATGGCTACACCTTC.

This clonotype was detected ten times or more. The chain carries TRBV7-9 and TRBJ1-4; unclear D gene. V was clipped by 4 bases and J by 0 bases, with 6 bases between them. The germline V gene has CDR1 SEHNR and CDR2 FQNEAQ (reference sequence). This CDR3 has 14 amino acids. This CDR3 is CASSWTATNEKLFF. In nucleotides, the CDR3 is TGTGCCAGCAGCTGGACCGCAACTAATGAAAAACTGTTTTTT.

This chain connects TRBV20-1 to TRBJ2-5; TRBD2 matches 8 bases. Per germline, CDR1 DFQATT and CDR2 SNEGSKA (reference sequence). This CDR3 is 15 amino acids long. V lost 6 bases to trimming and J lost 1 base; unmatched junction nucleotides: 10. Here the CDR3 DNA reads TGCAGTGCCAAATCCCTACTAGCGGCCCAAGAGACCCAGTACTTC. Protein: CSAKSLLAAQETQYF.

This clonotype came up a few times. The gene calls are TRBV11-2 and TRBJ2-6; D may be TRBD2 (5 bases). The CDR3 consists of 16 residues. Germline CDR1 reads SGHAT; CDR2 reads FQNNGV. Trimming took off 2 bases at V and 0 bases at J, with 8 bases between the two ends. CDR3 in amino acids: CASSLRRHSGANVLTF. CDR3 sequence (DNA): TGTGCCAGCAGCTTAAGGAGGCACTCTGGGGCCAACGTCCTGACTTTC.

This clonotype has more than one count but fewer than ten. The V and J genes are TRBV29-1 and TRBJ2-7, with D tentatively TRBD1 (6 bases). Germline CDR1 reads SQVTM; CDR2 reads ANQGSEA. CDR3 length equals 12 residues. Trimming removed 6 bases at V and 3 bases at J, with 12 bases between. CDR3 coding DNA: TGCAGCGTACAGGGACCCGGCTACGAGCAGTACTTC. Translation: CSVQGPGYEQYF.

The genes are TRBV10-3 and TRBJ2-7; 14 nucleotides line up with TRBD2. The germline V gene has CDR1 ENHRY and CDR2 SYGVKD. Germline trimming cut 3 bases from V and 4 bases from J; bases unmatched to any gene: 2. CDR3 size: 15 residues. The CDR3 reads CAISDGTSGSYEQYF. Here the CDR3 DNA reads TGTGCCATCAGTGACGGGACTAGCGGGAGTTACGAGCAGTACTTC.

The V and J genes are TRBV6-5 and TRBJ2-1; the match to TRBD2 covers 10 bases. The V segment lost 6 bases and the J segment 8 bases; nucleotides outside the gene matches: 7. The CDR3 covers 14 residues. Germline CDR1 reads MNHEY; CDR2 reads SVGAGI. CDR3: CASSRGLARDEQFF. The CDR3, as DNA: TGTGCCAGCAGCCGGGGACTAGCGAGGGATGAGCAGTTCTTC.

The CDR3 protein is CASSLKGEENTEAFF. The CDR3 region has the DNA TGCGCCAGCAGCTTGAAGGGGGAAGAGAACACTGAAGCTTTCTTT. The V call is TRBV5-1, the J call TRBJ1-1; TRBD1 might be the D (6 bases). The germline gives CDR1 SGHRS, CDR2 YFSETQ. The CDR3 has 15 amino acids. The V gene lost 1 base and the J gene lost 1 base, with 11 bases spanning the gap.

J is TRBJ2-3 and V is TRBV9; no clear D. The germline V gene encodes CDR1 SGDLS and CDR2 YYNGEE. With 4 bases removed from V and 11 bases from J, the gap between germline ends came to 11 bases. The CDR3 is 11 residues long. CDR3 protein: CASSFGSLQYF. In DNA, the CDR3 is TGTGCCAGCAGCTTTGGGTCCTTGCAGTATTTT.

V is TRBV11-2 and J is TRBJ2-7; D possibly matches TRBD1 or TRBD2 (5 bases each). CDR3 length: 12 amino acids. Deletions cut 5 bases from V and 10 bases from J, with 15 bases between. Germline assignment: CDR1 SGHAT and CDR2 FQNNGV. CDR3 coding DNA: TGTGCCAGCAGCCACTACCCCCGGGGCCAGTACTTC. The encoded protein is CASSHYPRGQYF. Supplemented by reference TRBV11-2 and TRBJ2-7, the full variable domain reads EAGVAQSPRYKIIEKRQSVAFWCNPISGHATLYWYQQILGQGPKLLIQFQNNGVVDDSQLPKDRFSAERLKGVDSTLKIQPAKLEDSAVYLCASSHYPRGQYFGPGTRLTVT.

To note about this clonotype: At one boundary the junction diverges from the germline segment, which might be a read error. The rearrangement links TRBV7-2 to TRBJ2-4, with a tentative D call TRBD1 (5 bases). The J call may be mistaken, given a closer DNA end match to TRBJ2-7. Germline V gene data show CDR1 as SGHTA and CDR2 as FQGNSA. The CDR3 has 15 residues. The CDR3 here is CASSLAAGISCEQYF. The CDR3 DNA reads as TGTGCCAGCAGCTTAGCGGCAGGGATTTCCTGCGAGCAGTACTTC.

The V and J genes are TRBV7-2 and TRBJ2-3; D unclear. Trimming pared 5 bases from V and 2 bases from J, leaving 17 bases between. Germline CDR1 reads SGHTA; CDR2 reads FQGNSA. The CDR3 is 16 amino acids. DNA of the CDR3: TGTGCCAGCAGCCTTCTAAACTACTTTTCCACAGATACGCAGTATTTT. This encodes CASSLLNYFSTDTQYF. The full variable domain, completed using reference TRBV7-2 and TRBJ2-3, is GAGVSQSPSNKVTEKGKDVELRCDPISGHTALYWYRQSLGQGLEFLIYFQGNSAPDKSGLPSDRFSAERTGGSVSTLTIQRTQQEDSAVYLCASSLLNYFSTDTQYFGPGTRLTVL.

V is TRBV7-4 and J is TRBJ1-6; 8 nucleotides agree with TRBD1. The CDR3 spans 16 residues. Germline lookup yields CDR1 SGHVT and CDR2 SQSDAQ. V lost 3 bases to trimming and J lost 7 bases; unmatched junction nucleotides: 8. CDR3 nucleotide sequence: TGTGCCAGCAGCTTCAATACGACAGGGGAGAATTCACCCCTCCACTTT. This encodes CASSFNTTGENSPLHF.